This entry lists 25 T cell receptor beta chains sequenced from one sample in a study of T cell responses to AZD1222 COVID-19 vaccine. Clones were sequenced by immunoSEQ multiplex PCR, and TCRdb holds only the in-frame ones, with some missing. Of 100,000 to 150,000 clones in the sample, 80% to 90% were seen once. The material sequenced was peripheral blood, taken on day 0 of AZD1222 vaccination. The receptors originated from an adult in good health.

The chain combines TRBV5-1 with TRBJ2-2, with TRBD1 matching over 9 bases. There are 16 residues in the CDR3. The germline gives CDR1 SGHRS, CDR2 YFSETQ. V lost 8 bases to trimming and J lost 7 bases; unmatched junction nucleotides: 15. The CDR3 loop is CASRNSGTGSNGELFF. CDR3 nucleotide sequence: TGCGCCAGTCGCAATTCCGGGACAGGGTCGAACGGGGAGCTGTTTTTT.

The chain recombines TRBV28 with TRBJ2-2; D is tentatively TRBD1 or TRBD2 (5 bases each). Germline-derived CDR1 and CDR2 are MDHEN and SYDVKM. The CDR3 totals 13 residues. With 2 bases removed from V and 7 bases from J, the gap between germline ends came to 8 bases. In DNA form, the CDR3 reads TGTGCCAGCAGTTTAGGGGGTGTCGGGGAGCTGTTTTTT. It specifies CASSLGGVGELFF.

This clone was detected only a few times. V is TRBV4-1 and J is TRBJ2-7; the match to TRBD1 covers 8 bases. With 4 bases clipped from V and 0 bases from J, the junction kept 5 bases outside the gene matches. The CDR3 extends over 15 amino acids. The V gene's germline CDR1 is MGHRA and CDR2 YSYEKL. The CDR3 protein is CASSRTGILSYEQYF. Here the CDR3 DNA reads TGCGCCAGCAGCCGGACAGGGATCCTCTCCTACGAGCAGTACTTC.

The chain is built from TRBV4-3 and TRBJ1-6; unclear D gene. Germline CDR1 is LGHNA and CDR2 is YSLEER. The CDR3 sequence is 16 residues long. V lost 0 bases and J 2 bases, leaving 8 bases between the germline ends. CDR3 bases: TGCGCCAGCAGCCAAGACGGCCAGCCCTATAATTCACCCCTCCACTTT. It is translated as CASSQDGQPYNSPLHF.

The rearrangement joins TRBV30 to TRBJ2-7; 15 positions match TRBD2. Germline loops: CDR1 GTSNPN, CDR2 SVGIG (reference sequence). The CDR3 covers 13 residues. The trim removed 7 bases at V and 7 bases at J, leaving 5 bases unmatched. The CDR3 reads CALSGLAGGEQYF. The CDR3 DNA follows: TGTGCCTTATCGGGACTAGCGGGGGGAGAGCAGTACTTC.

The chain joins TRBV4-2 to TRBJ2-3; 7 bases fit TRBD1. V lost 4 bases, J lost 1 base, and 5 bases stayed unmatched. Germline V gene lookup returns CDR1 LGHNA and CDR2 YNFKEQ. The CDR3 covers 15 residues. The CDR3 DNA reads as TGTGCCAGCAGCCTCGGGACAGTAGGCACAGATACGCAGTATTTT. Residues: CASSLGTVGTDTQYF.

V gene TRBV19 combines with J gene TRBJ1-1; D is uncertain. Germline-derived CDR1 and CDR2 are LNHDA and SQIVND (reference sequence). The CDR3 extends over 15 amino acids. Trimming cost V 3 bases and J 1 base, with 12 bases left between them. CDR3 nucleotide sequence: TGTGCCAGTAGTATGTACGGACGGGAGAACACTGAAGCTTTCTTT. Encoded protein: CASSMYGRENTEAFF.

Only one count was recorded for this clone. The V gene is TRBV27, the J gene TRBJ1-1, with D unclear. This CDR3 has 14 amino acids. Germline V gene sequence: CDR1 MNHEY, CDR2 SMNVEV (reference sequence). Trimming took off 0 bases at V and 2 bases at J, with 7 bases between the two ends. CDR3 residues: CASSLSMPNTEAFF. CDR3 sequence (DNA): TGTGCCAGCAGTTTATCGATGCCTAACACTGAAGCTTTCTTT.

The chain joins TRBV28 to TRBJ1-1; D gene uncertain. This CDR3 is 17 amino acids long. V lost 5 bases and J lost 3, with 22 bases in between. Germline-derived CDR1 and CDR2 are MDHEN and SYDVKM. The chain's CDR3 is CASSRPAGSYPDTEAFF. The CDR3 DNA is TGTGCCAGCAGTAGACCGGCCGGATCCTATCCTGACACTGAAGCTTTCTTT.

This clone was found a few times. V gene TRBV12-3 or TRBV12-4 combines with J gene TRBJ1-6; 10 nucleotides align to TRBD1. The CDR3 length is 13 residues. V shed 7 bases and J 11 bases; nucleotides not matched to a gene: 5. For the CDR3, the DNA is TGTGCCAGCAAGGGACAGGGGACACCACCCCTCCACTTT. Protein: CASKGQGTPPLHF.

V is TRBV28 and J is TRBJ2-7; 10 positions agree with TRBD2. Looked up from germline, CDR1 is MDHEN and CDR2 is SYDVKM. The length of the CDR3 is 15 residues. The junction had 9 bases not matched to a gene; V was cut back by 9 bases and J by 1 base. The CDR3 loop reads CASKTPGLASYEQYF. The CDR3 nucleotides read TGTGCCAGTAAAACCCCGGGACTAGCGTCCTACGAGCAGTACTTC.

The table lists this clone with a count of one. This chain joins TRBV29-1 and TRBJ1-5; D might be TRBD1 (5 bases). Trimming took off 3 bases at V and 6 bases at J, with 12 bases between the two ends. Germline CDR1 SQVTM, CDR2 ANQGSEA. CDR3 length equals 13 residues. The DNA of the CDR3 is TGCAGCGTTGAGACGGCTCAGGGTCAGCCCCAGCATTTT. Its protein product is CSVETAQGQPQHF.

This chain joins TRBV5-6 and TRBJ2-7; D is unresolved. The CDR3 contains 14 residues. Trimming removed 2 bases from V and 2 bases from J, with 11 bases in between. Germline V lookup: CDR1 SGHDT, CDR2 YYEEEE. CDR3 in amino acids: CASSFLEDPYEQYF. CDR3 in DNA: TGTGCCAGCAGCTTCCTGGAAGACCCCTACGAGCAGTACTTC.

The J gene is TRBJ2-3, the V gene TRBV5-1, with D uncertain. V lost 6 bases to trimming and J lost 0 bases, with 20 bases between them. Germline lookup yields CDR1 SGHRS and CDR2 YFSETQ. The CDR3 consists of 17 residues. The CDR3 sequence is CASTPWRSLVSTDTQYF. In DNA form, the CDR3 reads TGCGCCAGCACCCCTTGGCGGTCCCTAGTAAGCACAGATACGCAGTATTTT.

This chain connects TRBV5-6 to TRBJ2-3; 7 bases fit TRBD2. CDR1 is SGHDT, CDR2 YYEEEE, per germline. The CDR3 is made up of 15 amino acids. J was trimmed by 5 bases and V by 4 bases; bases with no gene match: 10. CDR3 sequence: CASSRQSRGGDTQYF. The CDR3, as DNA: TGTGCCAGCAGCCGCCAATCCCGCGGGGGAGATACGCAGTATTTT.

This chain's CDR3 is CSASRGYSGNTIYF. CDR3 bases: TGCAGTGCTAGTCGCGGATACTCTGGAAACACCATATATTTT. This sequence joins TRBV20-1 and TRBJ1-3; the D is unclear. The germline CDR1 and CDR2 sequences are DFQATT and SNEGSKA (reference sequence). CDR3 length equals 14 residues. Trimming shortened V by 3 bases and J by 0 bases, and 9 bases separated the two germline ends.

V and J are TRBV3-1 (or the pseudogene TRBV3-2) and TRBJ1-1; D gene uncertain. Germline V gene data show CDR1 as LGHDT and CDR2 as YNNKEL (reference sequence). V was cut by 0 bases and J by 5 bases, with 4 bases left in between. The CDR3 runs 12 residues. CDR3 region: CASSQERTEAFF. DNA of the CDR3: TGTGCCAGCAGCCAAGAAAGGACTGAAGCTTTCTTT.

V and J are TRBV20-1 and TRBJ1-6; D ambiguous. V was shortened by 4 bases and J by 0 bases, with 4 bases between the two germline ends. CDR3 length: 13 amino acids. Looked up from germline, CDR1 is DFQATT and CDR2 is SNEGSKA (reference sequence). In nucleotides, the CDR3 is TGCAGTGCTACTGACTCCTATAATTCACCCCTCCACTTT. Translated: CSATDSYNSPLHF.

The chain recombines TRBV6-6 with TRBJ1-4; TRBD1 aligns across 10 bases. This CDR3 is 15 amino acids long. J lost 8 bases, V lost 5 bases, and 8 bases had no gene match. CDR1 MNHNY and CDR2 SVGAGI come from the germline V gene (reference sequence). As DNA, the CDR3 is TGTGCCAGCAGTACGCGGGACAGGGGTGGGGAAAAACTGTTTTTT. Translated, it gives CASSTRDRGGEKLFF.

This clone was counted only a few times. This chain joins TRBV5-4 and TRBJ2-7, with TRBD1 matching 8 bases. Trimming removed 4 bases from V and 3 bases from J; junction bases left unmatched: 6. Germline V gene lookup returns CDR1 SGHNT and CDR2 YYREEE (reference sequence). This CDR3 contains 14 residues. In DNA, the CDR3 is TGTGCCAGCAGCCCGTCGGACAGGGTCTACGAGCAGTACTTC. Encoded protein: CASSPSDRVYEQYF. The entire variable domain, with the rest obtained from reference TRBV5-4 and TRBJ2-7, is as follows: ETGVTQSPTHLIKTRGQQVTLRCSSQSGHNTVSWYQQALGQGPQFIFQYYREEENGRGNFPPRFSGLQFPNYSSELNVNALELDDSALYLCASSPSDRVYEQYFGPGTRLTVT.

The CDR3 reads CASSRDRVRTEAFF. CDR3 sequence (DNA): TGTGCCAGCAGTCGGGACAGGGTGAGGACTGAAGCTTTCTTT. The chain combines TRBV6-5 with TRBJ1-1; 9 bases align to TRBD1. Trimming removed 5 bases from V and 5 bases from J; junction bases left unmatched: 6. CDR3 length equals 14 residues. Germline-derived CDR1 and CDR2 are MNHEY and SVGAGI.

J is TRBJ1-2 and V is TRBV5-6, with D tentatively TRBD1 (6 bases). The CDR3 has 14 residues. Trimming cost V 4 bases and J 4 bases, with 14 bases left between them. Germline V CDR1 and CDR2: SGHDT, YYEEEE. The CDR3 coding sequence is TGTGCCAGCAGCCTCTACAGGGAACCCTATGGCTACACCTTC. It encodes CASSLYREPYGYTF.

The sample holds one count of this clone. This CDR3 reads CASSRRGSGSWSEQYF. DNA for the CDR3: TGTGCCAGCAGCCGGAGGGGTAGCGGGAGTTGGTCCGAGCAGTACTTC. J is TRBJ2-7 and V is TRBV5-5; 9 bases match TRBD2. The germline CDR1 and CDR2 sequences are SGHKS and YYEKEE (reference sequence). V shed 4 bases, J shed 6 bases, and the junction held 14 bases outside the gene matches. The CDR3 extends over 16 amino acids.

The V and J genes are TRBV5-1 and TRBJ2-1; 8 bases are shared with TRBD2. The CDR3 runs to 14 residues. V lost 4 bases, J lost 6 bases, and 6 bases stayed unmatched. CDR1 and CDR2 (germline): SGHRS, YFSETQ. The CDR3 reads CASSIRGGRNEQFF. CDR3 nucleotides: TGCGCCAGCAGCATACGGGGGGGCCGCAATGAGCAGTTCTTC. Using reference TRBV5-1 and TRBJ2-1 for the parts outside the CDR3, the full variable domain is KAGVTQTPRYLIKTRGQQVTLSCSPISGHRSVSWYQQTPGQGLQFLFEYFSETQRNKGNFPGRFSGRQFSNSRSEMNVSTLELGDSALYLCASSIRGGRNEQFFGPGTRLTVL.

This clone was found once. The chain carries TRBV15 and TRBJ1-5; D call uncertain. CDR3 size: 16 residues. V lost 1 base and J lost 4, with 14 bases in between. CDR1 and CDR2 (germline): LNHNV, YYDKDF (reference sequence). CDR3 DNA: TGTGCCACCAGCAGAGTTCCCAGGCAGTTTAATCAGCCCCAGCATTTT. As protein: CATSRVPRQFNQPQHF.